This passage covers 21 T cell receptor beta chains from one sample sequenced in a study of OX40 agonist ivuxolimab in advanced cancers. Receptors were amplified or captured by the immunoSEQ multiplex PCR assay. TCRdb took over this immuneACCESS table, retaining in-frame rearrangements with V and J assigned. Such tables are incomplete; in checked studies, under half of the missing clones stem from an unresolved V gene, and the remainder is unexplained. The sample data list more than 40,000 clones, and about 91% of these were observed just once. Clones ranked in the top ten supply roughly 5% of the sample. Source: CD4+ or CD8+ T cells sorted from blood, taken in a trial of the OX40 agonist ivuxolimab. Receptor source: an adult with an advanced solid tumor such as melanoma, head and neck, liver or kidney cancer.

The sample holds a few counts of this clone. V usage is TRBV7-9 and J usage is TRBJ1-2; the D gene is possibly TRBD1 (6 bases). The CDR3 spans 14 residues. Per germline, CDR1 SEHNR and CDR2 FQNEAQ (reference sequence). V shed 3 bases and J shed 1 base, with 9 bases lying between them. CDR3 DNA: TGTGCCAGCAGCTTGGCAGGGGATAACTATGGCTACACCTTC. Translation gives CASSLAGDNYGYTF.

J is TRBJ2-5 and V is TRBV9; D is perhaps TRBD1 (7 bases). This CDR3 region has 13 residues. With 2 bases removed from V and 7 bases from J, the gap between germline ends came to 12 bases. Germline CDR1 reads SGDLS; CDR2 reads YYNGEE. This CDR3 reads CASSVGQGGTQYF. CDR3 coding DNA: TGTGCCAGCAGCGTCGGCCAGGGGGGGACCCAGTACTTC.

The chain uses TRBV2 and TRBJ2-1, with D uncertain. The CDR3 length is 12 residues. V lost 9 bases and J lost 13, with 19 bases in between. Per germline, CDR1 SNHLY and CDR2 FYNNEI. In DNA form, the CDR3 reads TGTGCCAGAACTACCGGGCCCCCTCCCCAGTTCTTC. As protein: CARTTGPPPQFF.

The chain employs TRBV5-1 and TRBJ1-2; unclear D gene. The V end was cut by 1 base, the J end by 0 bases, with 16 bases between. The V gene's germline CDR1 is SGHRS and CDR2 YFSETQ. The CDR3 spans 17 residues. The CDR3 is CASSLSGSTITNYGYTF. The CDR3 DNA reads as TGCGCCAGCAGCTTGTCAGGTTCGACGATAACTAACTATGGCTACACCTTC.

Concerning this clone itself: Other DNA sequences from this sample encode an identical CDR3 as well. This chain links TRBV7-9 with TRBJ2-1, with TRBD2 identical over 11 bases. V was pared by 5 bases and J by 8 bases, with 8 bases of the junction left unmatched. Germline values: CDR1 SEHNR, CDR2 FQNEAQ (reference sequence). This CDR3 is 15 amino acids long. The CDR3 is CASSPTSGSFDEQFF. CDR3 DNA sequence: TGTGCCAGCAGCCCCACTAGCGGGAGCTTCGATGAGCAGTTCTTC.

The chain couples TRBV16 to TRBJ1-2, with a weak D call TRBD1 (6 bases). Trimming left V 4 bases short and J 4 bases short, with 16 bases between. Germline lookup yields CDR1 KGHSY and CDR2 FQNENV. The CDR3 is made up of 15 amino acids. The CDR3 sequence: CASSLTTGGGYGYTF. The CDR3 DNA is TGTGCCAGCAGCCTTACGACGGGGGGCGGCTATGGCTACACCTTC.

This clone occurred a few times. This chain connects TRBV7-7 to TRBJ2-7; tentatively, D is TRBD1 (6 bases). The CDR3 covers 14 residues. CDR1 is SSHAT, CDR2 FNYEAQ, per germline (reference sequence). The CDR3 DNA sequence: TGTGCTAGCAGCTTAGGCACAGGGATAACAGAGCAGTACGTC. It translates to CASSLGTGITEQYV.

This chain joins TRBV30 and TRBJ2-2; 8 bases agree with TRBD1. Trimming cost V 2 bases and J 6 bases; bases outside gene matches: 8. The CDR3 has 15 residues. CDR1 and CDR2 (germline): GTSNPN, SVGIG (reference sequence). CDR3 in DNA: TGTGCCTGGAGTTCGGACAGGGAGGACTCCGGGGAGCTGTTTTTT. Translation gives CAWSSDREDSGELFF. Filled out from reference TRBV30 and TRBJ2-2, the complete variable domain reads SQTIHQWPATLVQPVGSPLSLECTVEGTSNPNLYWYRQAAGRGLQLLFYSVGIGQISSEVPQNLSASRPQDRQFILSSKKLLLSDSGFYLCAWSSDREDSGELFFGEGSRLTVL.

This chain joins TRBV19 and TRBJ1-1; weak D call: TRBD1 (6 bases). Germline V gene lookup returns CDR1 LNHDA and CDR2 SQIVND (reference sequence). The CDR3 runs to 14 residues. Trimming removed 3 bases at V and 1 base at J, with 9 bases between. CDR3 loop: CASSISTGNTEAFF. In nucleotides, the CDR3 is TGTGCCAGTAGTATCTCGACAGGGAACACTGAAGCTTTCTTT.

This clone appeared once. V is TRBV28 and J is TRBJ1-5; no clear D. The V end lost 5 bases, the J end lost 0 bases, and 5 bases lay between the germline ends. CDR3 length: 13 amino acids. CDR1 and CDR2 (germline): MDHEN, SYDVKM. The CDR3 spells CASSKYSNQPQHF. The CDR3 bases are TGTGCCAGCAGTAAATATAGCAATCAGCCCCAGCATTTT.

The chain carries TRBV6-6 and TRBJ2-7, with D unclear. The CDR3 loop spans 12 amino acids. Looked up from germline, CDR1 is MNHNY and CDR2 is SVGAGI (reference sequence). Trimming cost V 5 bases and J 0 bases, with 5 bases left between them. The CDR3 coding sequence is TGTGCCAGCAGTACTACCTCCTACGAGCAGTACTTC. It translates to CASSTTSYEQYF.

V is TRBV27 and J is TRBJ2-6, with D unresolved. The CDR3 sequence is 17 residues long. Germline CDR1 is MNHEY and CDR2 is SMNVEV (reference sequence). Between the trimmed V and J ends, which lost 5 bases and 0 bases, there was a span of 14 bases. The CDR3 DNA sequence: TGTGCCAGCAGTACAAATCCCCCCAACTCTGGGGCCAACGTCCTGACTTTC. Translating gives CASSTNPPNSGANVLTF.

The chain is built from TRBV27 and TRBJ2-7; perhaps TRBD2 as D (5 bases). The V end was cut by 4 bases, the J end by 7 bases, with 14 bases between. This CDR3 has 13 amino acids. Germline CDR1 and CDR2: MNHEY and SMNVEV (reference sequence). The CDR3 loop is CASSSYGSGEQYF. The CDR3 bases are TGTGCCAGCAGTTCTTATGGATCGGGAGAGCAGTACTTC.

The chain employs TRBV27 and TRBJ2-1, with 8 bases fitting TRBD2. Trimming cost V 8 bases and J 4 bases; bases outside gene matches: 10. The CDR3 has 15 residues. CDR1 and CDR2 from the germline V gene are MNHEY and SMNVEV (reference sequence). The CDR3 loop is CASGIFAGGYNEQFF. In DNA form, the CDR3 reads TGTGCCAGCGGAATTTTTGCGGGGGGTTACAATGAGCAGTTCTTC.

The chain employs TRBV15 and TRBJ2-3; no clear D. The V end was cut by 1 base, the J end by 7 bases, with 6 bases between. Germline values: CDR1 LNHNV, CDR2 YYDKDF (reference sequence). This CDR3 region has 12 residues. CDR3 loop: CATSRGWNTQYF. CDR3 bases: TGTGCCACCAGCAGAGGGTGGAATACGCAGTATTTT. The entire variable domain, with the rest obtained from reference TRBV15 and TRBJ2-3, is as follows: DAMVIQNPRYQVTQFGKPVTLSCSQTLNHNVMYWYQQKSSQAPKLLFHYYDKDFNNEADTPDNFQSRRPNTSFCFLDIRSPGLGDTAMYLCATSRGWNTQYFGPGTRLTVL.

The chain couples TRBV5-4 to TRBJ2-7; D unclear. V lost 0 bases and J lost 0, with 13 bases in between. The length of the CDR3 is 16 residues. Looked up from germline, CDR1 is SGHNT and CDR2 is YYREEE (reference sequence). The CDR3 bases are TGTGCCAGCAGCTTGGTCAGGTCAACTACCTCCTACGAGCAGTACGTC. Translated: CASSLVRSTTSYEQYV.

The rearrangement joins TRBV5-4 to TRBJ2-5; the D gene is possibly TRBD1 (7 bases). Germline CDR1 and CDR2: SGHNT and YYREEE (reference sequence). Trimming pared 4 bases from V and 0 bases from J, leaving 13 bases between. The CDR3 has 15 residues. CDR3 DNA: TGTGCCAGCAGCGGCGGGACAGCTAACCAAGAGACCCAGTACTTC. Translating gives CASSGGTANQETQYF. The whole variable domain, remainder taken from reference TRBV5-4 and TRBJ2-5, is ETGVTQSPTHLIKTRGQQVTLRCSSQSGHNTVSWYQQALGQGPQFIFQYYREEENGRGNFPPRFSGLQFPNYSSELNVNALELDDSALYLCASSGGTANQETQYFGPGTRLLVL.

This clone was seen a handful of times. This rearrangement joins TRBV12-5 to TRBJ1-1; no firm D call. The germline gives CDR1 LGHNT, CDR2 FRNRAP. This CDR3 comprises 14 residues. V was pared by 7 bases and J by 0 bases, with 12 bases between. CDR3 bases: TGTGCTAGTGCCCTTGGGCAGATGAACACTGAAGCTTTCTTT. Amino acids: CASALGQMNTEAFF.

The chain combines TRBV21-1 with TRBJ1-2. TRBV21-1 is designated a pseudogene. The CDR3 loop spans 17 amino acids. CDR3 loop: CASSKDIRAATPYGYTF. In nucleotides, the CDR3 is TGTGCCAGCAGCAAGGACATAAGAGCGGCTACTCCCTATGGCTACACCTTC.

The chain carries TRBV2 and TRBJ2-7; D tentatively reads TRBD1 or TRBD2 (6 bases each). Germline CDR1 SNHLY, CDR2 FYNNEI. Deletions cut 8 bases from V and 4 bases from J, with 15 bases between. The CDR3 is made up of 13 amino acids. The CDR3 DNA follows: TGTGCCAGCTCCCGGGGGACATCTTACGAGCAGTACGTC. The encoded protein is CASSRGTSYEQYV.

The chain employs TRBV11-2 and TRBJ2-6; D perhaps matches TRBD1 (6 bases). V dropped 3 bases and J dropped 0 bases, with 18 bases sitting between them. This CDR3 comprises 19 residues. Germline values: CDR1 SGHAT, CDR2 FQNNGV. In nucleotides, the CDR3 is TGTGCCAGCAGCTTTCAGGGGTTCCCCACTCTCTCTGGGGCCAACGTCCTGACTTTC. Amino acid sequence: CASSFQGFPTLSGANVLTF.